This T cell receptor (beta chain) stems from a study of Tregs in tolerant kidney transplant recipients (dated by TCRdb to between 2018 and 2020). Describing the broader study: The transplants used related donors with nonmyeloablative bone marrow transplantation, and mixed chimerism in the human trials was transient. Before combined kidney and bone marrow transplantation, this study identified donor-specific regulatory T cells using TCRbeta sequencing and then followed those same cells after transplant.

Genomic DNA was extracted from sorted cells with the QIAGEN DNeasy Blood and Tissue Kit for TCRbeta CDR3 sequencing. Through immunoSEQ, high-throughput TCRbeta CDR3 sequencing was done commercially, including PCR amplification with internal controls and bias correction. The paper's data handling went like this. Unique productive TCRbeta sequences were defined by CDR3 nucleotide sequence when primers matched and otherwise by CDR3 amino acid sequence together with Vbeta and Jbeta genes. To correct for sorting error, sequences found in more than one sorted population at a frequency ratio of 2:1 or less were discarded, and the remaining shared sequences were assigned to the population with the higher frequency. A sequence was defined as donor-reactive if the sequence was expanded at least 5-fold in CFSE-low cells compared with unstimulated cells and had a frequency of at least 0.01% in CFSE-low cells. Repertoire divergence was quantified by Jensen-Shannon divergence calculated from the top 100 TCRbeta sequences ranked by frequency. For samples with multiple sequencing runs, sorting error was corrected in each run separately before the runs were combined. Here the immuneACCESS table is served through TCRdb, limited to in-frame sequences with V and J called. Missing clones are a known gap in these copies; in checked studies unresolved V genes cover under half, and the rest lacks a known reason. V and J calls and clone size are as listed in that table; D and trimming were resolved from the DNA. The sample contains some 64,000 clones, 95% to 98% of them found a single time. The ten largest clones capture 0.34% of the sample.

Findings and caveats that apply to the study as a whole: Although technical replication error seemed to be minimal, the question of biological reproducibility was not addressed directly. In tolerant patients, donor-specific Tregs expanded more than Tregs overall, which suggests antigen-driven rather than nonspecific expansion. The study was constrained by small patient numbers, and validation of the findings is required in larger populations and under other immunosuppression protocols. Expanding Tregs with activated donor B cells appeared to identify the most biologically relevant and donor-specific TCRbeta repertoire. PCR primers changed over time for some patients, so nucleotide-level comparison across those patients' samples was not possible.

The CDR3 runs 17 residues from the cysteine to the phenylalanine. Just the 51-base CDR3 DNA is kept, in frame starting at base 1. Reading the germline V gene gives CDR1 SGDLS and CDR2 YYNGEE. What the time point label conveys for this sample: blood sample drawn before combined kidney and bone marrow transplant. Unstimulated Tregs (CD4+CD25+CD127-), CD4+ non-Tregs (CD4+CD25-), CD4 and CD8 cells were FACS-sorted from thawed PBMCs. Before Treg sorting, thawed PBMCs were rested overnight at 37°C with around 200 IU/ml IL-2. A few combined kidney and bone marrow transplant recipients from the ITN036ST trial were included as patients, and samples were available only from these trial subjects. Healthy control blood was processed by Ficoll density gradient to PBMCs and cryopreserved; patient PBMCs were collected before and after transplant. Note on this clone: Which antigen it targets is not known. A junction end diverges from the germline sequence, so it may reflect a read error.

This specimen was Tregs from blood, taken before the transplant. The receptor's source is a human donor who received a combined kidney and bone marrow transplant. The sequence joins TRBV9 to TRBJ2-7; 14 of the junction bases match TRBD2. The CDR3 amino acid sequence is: CASSVGLAGGPSDEQYF. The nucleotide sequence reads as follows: TGTGCCAGCAGCGTAGGACTAGCGGGAGGGCCCTCCGACGAGCAGTACTTC.